A selection of T cell receptor beta chains follows, all from one sample in a study of T cell repertoires in cytomegalovirus infection. MiXCR, applied by TCRdb to the reads, yields one record per CDR3 protein. The table has approximately 630,000 distinct CDR3 sequences, approximately 25% seen once. The sequencing sample was made of CD8+ T cells from PBMCs. These TCRs come from a human donor in good health (CMV status not recorded). Some clones in this sample may be carry-over from other donors' samples. CDR3s include the opening cysteine and the closing phenylalanine or tryptophan. Expanded clones are given a class, and other clones once, few, many or no size at all.

v_call: TRBV5-6; j_call: TRBJ2-7; clone_size: -; cdr3_aa: CASSFRSAFYEQYF
v_call: TRBV6-5; j_call: TRBJ2-5; clone_size: -; cdr3_aa: CASSYDRVGKTQYF
v_call: TRBV29-1; j_call: TRBJ2-7; clone_size: -; cdr3_aa: CSVETGKSREQYF
v_call: TRBV7-8; j_call: TRBJ2-5; clone_size: many; cdr3_aa: CASSPFPSDREETQYF
v_call: TRBV7-6; j_call: TRBJ2-5; clone_size: many; cdr3_aa: CASSLATAGLETQYF
v_call: TRBV5-6; j_call: TRBJ2-7; clone_size: few; cdr3_aa: CASSFWGHNIYEQYF
v_call: TRBV7-8; j_call: TRBJ1-1; clone_size: many; cdr3_aa: CASSFRTGGTEAFF
v_call: TRBV10-3; j_call: TRBJ2-1; clone_size: -; cdr3_aa: CAISPGRRGGWNEQFF
v_call: TRBV28; j_call: TRBJ2-1; clone_size: many; cdr3_aa: CASSWLGTTYNEQFF
v_call: TRBV7-2; j_call: TRBJ1-6; clone_size: many; cdr3_aa: CASSLRTPDHSPLHF
v_call: TRBV20-1; j_call: TRBJ2-1; clone_size: -; cdr3_aa: CSALWAPTLYNEQFF
v_call: TRBV7-8; j_call: TRBJ2-2; clone_size: many; cdr3_aa: CASSSGLAGGLFYGELFF
v_call: TRBV6-2/TRBV6-3; j_call: TRBJ1-2; clone_size: few; cdr3_aa: CASSYPGRLGGYTF
v_call: TRBV7-3; j_call: TRBJ1-1; clone_size: many; cdr3_aa: CASSLNGGYTEAFF
v_call: TRBV29-1; j_call: TRBJ1-2; clone_size: -; cdr3_aa: CSVPSARDRGTYGYTF
v_call: TRBV4-1; j_call: TRBJ2-3; clone_size: few; cdr3_aa: CASSRGHPVTDTQYF
v_call: TRBV6-5; j_call: TRBJ2-1; clone_size: few; cdr3_aa: CASRHRGTSGEGEQFF
v_call: TRBV7-4; j_call: TRBJ2-4; clone_size: -; cdr3_aa: CASSFDYRGNIQYF
v_call: TRBV7-9; j_call: TRBJ2-1; clone_size: many; cdr3_aa: CASRVDKEQFF
v_call: TRBV25-1; j_call: TRBJ1-1; clone_size: few; cdr3_aa: CASSELMNTEAFF
v_call: TRBV5-1; j_call: TRBJ2-2; clone_size: -; cdr3_aa: CASSFDRGHTGELFF
v_call: TRBV19; j_call: TRBJ1-2; clone_size: -; cdr3_aa: CASNPGRDNYGYTF
v_call: TRBV6-2/TRBV6-3; j_call: TRBJ1-1; clone_size: -; cdr3_aa: CASSVDRGLIQAFF
v_call: TRBV7-9; j_call: TRBJ2-4; clone_size: -; cdr3_aa: CASTNRNIQYF
v_call: TRBV20-1; j_call: TRBJ1-2; clone_size: -; cdr3_aa: CSAQDRGYGYTF
v_call: TRBV7-6; j_call: TRBJ2-1; clone_size: -; cdr3_aa: CASSFGTHEQFF
v_call: TRBV7-9; j_call: TRBJ2-5; clone_size: many; cdr3_aa: CASRRNSSTARETQYF
v_call: TRBV14; j_call: TRBJ1-1; clone_size: few; cdr3_aa: CASSQEISAPESTEAFF
v_call: TRBV7-3; j_call: TRBJ2-1; clone_size: few; cdr3_aa: CASSLGGSAPSSYNEQFF
v_call: TRBV2; j_call: TRBJ2-7; clone_size: few; cdr3_aa: CAALAGSSYEQYF
v_call: TRBV7-2; j_call: TRBJ2-1; clone_size: -; cdr3_aa: CASMGGGHNEQFF
v_call: TRBV28; j_call: TRBJ2-3; clone_size: few; cdr3_aa: CASAFQGAVDTQYF
v_call: TRBV7-9; j_call: TRBJ1-3; clone_size: many; cdr3_aa: CASSSTRLDEGPSGNTIYF
v_call: TRBV12-3/TRBV12-4; j_call: TRBJ2-7; clone_size: -; cdr3_aa: CASTSGVGNYEQYF
v_call: TRBV7-9; j_call: TRBJ2-1; clone_size: few; cdr3_aa: CASSSPRRTGGYHEQFF
v_call: TRBV6-5; j_call: TRBJ1-2; clone_size: many; cdr3_aa: CASSYYGRANYGYTF
v_call: TRBV29-1; j_call: TRBJ1-1; clone_size: few; cdr3_aa: CSVSLEEGFTEAFF
v_call: TRBV6-2/TRBV6-3; j_call: TRBJ2-5; clone_size: -; cdr3_aa: CASSYLEDNPWETQYF
v_call: TRBV27; j_call: TRBJ1-2; clone_size: many; cdr3_aa: CASSPTRQGLAYGYTF